The rows below give T cell receptor beta chains drawn from one sample of a study of a mutant IDH1 vaccine in newly diagnosed glioma. Clones were read by immunoSEQ multiplex PCR, and TCRdb kept only the in-frame ones, dropping some. The repertoire holds about 40,000 clones, with around 83% as singletons. Their recognized antigens are unknown. This specimen was PBMCs, taken from a glioma patient whose treatment included an IDH1 peptide vaccine. These TCRs come from a middle-aged man with glioma. Both conserved end residues are part of each CDR3. The D gene is left open where the match is weak. Rows may omit the clone size; those that give it use once, few, many or a size class.

J gene: TRBJ1-1; clone size: once; D gene: .; V gene: TRBV6-5; CDR3 DNA: TGTGCCAGCGGGAGGACATTTGGGGGCACTGAAGCTTTCTTT; CDR3 protein: CASGRTFGGTEAFF
J gene: TRBJ2-7; clone size: .; D gene: TRBD2; V gene: TRBV9; CDR3 DNA: TGTGCCAGCAGCGTCGGGGGGGGCGTTGGGGGCGAGCAGTACTTC; CDR3 protein: CASSVGGGVGGEQYF
J gene: TRBJ2-1; clone size: .; D gene: TRBD2; V gene: TRBV27; CDR3 DNA: TGTGCCAGCAGTCCACCAGGTCTAGCGGGAGTTCGGGAGCAGTTCTTC; CDR3 protein: CASSPPGLAGVREQFF
J gene: TRBJ2-7; clone size: few; D gene: .; V gene: TRBV5-4; CDR3 DNA: TGTGCCAGCACCCCCGGGGTGGGCTCCTACGAGCAGTACTTC; CDR3 protein: CASTPGVGSYEQYF
J gene: TRBJ2-5; clone size: .; D gene: .; V gene: TRBV5-1; CDR3 DNA: TGCGCCAGCAGCTTGGCCGGTCAGGGGGAGACCCAGTACTTC; CDR3 protein: CASSLAGQGETQYF
J gene: TRBJ2-3; clone size: .; D gene: TRBD1; V gene: TRBV9; CDR3 DNA: TGTGCCAGCAGCGTAGATTCAGGGGGCCTGGGGCAGTATTTT; CDR3 protein: CASSVDSGGLGQYF
J gene: TRBJ2-7; clone size: .; D gene: .; V gene: TRBV5-1; CDR3 DNA: TGCGCCAGCAGCCTCCGGGCCTCAGGCTACGAGCAGTACTTC; CDR3 protein: CASSLRASGYEQYF
J gene: TRBJ2-7; clone size: .; D gene: .; V gene: TRBV11-3; CDR3 DNA: TGTGCCAGCAGCTTAGATACATCTCCTATCTACGAGCAGTACTTC; CDR3 protein: CASSLDTSPIYEQYF
J gene: TRBJ2-7; clone size: .; D gene: TRBD1; V gene: TRBV25-1; CDR3 DNA: TGTGCCAGCAGTGCAGGACAGGGGACCTACGAGCAGTACTTC; CDR3 protein: CASSAGQGTYEQYF
J gene: TRBJ1-1; clone size: .; D gene: .; V gene: TRBV4-1; CDR3 DNA: TGCGCCAGCAGCCGCCCAGGAGGGGAATACGGGAACACTGAAGCTTTCTTT; CDR3 protein: CASSRPGGEYGNTEAFF
J gene: TRBJ2-1; clone size: .; D gene: TRBD2; V gene: TRBV5-1; CDR3 DNA: TGCGCCAGCAGCTCGACTCTAGCGGGAGGGCTTTATGAGCAGTTCTTC; CDR3 protein: CASSSTLAGGLYEQFF
J gene: TRBJ2-2; clone size: few; D gene: .; V gene: TRBV27; CDR3 DNA: TGTGCCAGCAGCCGACCGGACACCCGTTATCCCGGGGAGCTGTTTTTT; CDR3 protein: CASSRPDTRYPGELFF
J gene: TRBJ2-1; clone size: few; D gene: TRBD2; V gene: TRBV4-1; CDR3 DNA: TGCGCCAGCAGCCGAGGCCTGCGGGAGGGTGAGCAGTTCTTC; CDR3 protein: CASSRGLREGEQFF
J gene: TRBJ2-1; clone size: .; D gene: .; V gene: TRBV6-5; CDR3 DNA: TGTGCCAGCAGCCGATCGAGAGTAGGTTATGAGCAGTTCTTC; CDR3 protein: CASSRSRVGYEQFF
J gene: TRBJ2-1; clone size: .; D gene: TRBD2; V gene: TRBV7-9; CDR3 DNA: TGTGCCAGCAGCTTAGCGAGAGGCTGGACTAGCGAATACAATGAGCAGTTCTTC; CDR3 protein: CASSLARGWTSEYNEQFF
J gene: TRBJ2-7; clone size: .; D gene: .; V gene: TRBV13; CDR3 DNA: TGTGCCAGCAGCCCGAGGACGGTTTCGGAGCAGTACTTC; CDR3 protein: CASSPRTVSEQYF
J gene: TRBJ2-3; clone size: .; D gene: TRBD2; V gene: TRBV7-2; CDR3 DNA: TGTGCCAGCAGCTTCTCGGGGGGAGGTGATACGCAGTATTTT; CDR3 protein: CASSFSGGGDTQYF
J gene: TRBJ2-7; clone size: .; D gene: .; V gene: TRBV6-1; CDR3 DNA: TGTGCCAGCAGTGAACAGGGCAGTTACCCCTACGAGCAGTACTTC; CDR3 protein: CASSEQGSYPYEQYF
J gene: TRBJ2-1; clone size: .; D gene: .; V gene: TRBV6-5; CDR3 DNA: TGTGCCAGCAGTTACTCTCAGCTACAGTTCTTC; CDR3 protein: CASSYSQLQFF
J gene: TRBJ2-7; clone size: .; D gene: .; V gene: TRBV2; CDR3 DNA: TGTGCCAGCAGTGAACTTCGGGGCTCCGCCTACGAGCAGTACTTC; CDR3 protein: CASSELRGSAYEQYF
J gene: TRBJ2-7; clone size: .; D gene: TRBD2; V gene: TRBV2; CDR3 DNA: TGTGCCAGCAGTAGACTAGCGCCCAGCTCCTACGAGCAGTACTTC; CDR3 protein: CASSRLAPSSYEQYF
J gene: TRBJ2-1; clone size: .; D gene: .; V gene: TRBV7-7; CDR3 DNA: TGTGCTAGCAGCTTAGATTGGTACAATGAGCAGTTCTTC; CDR3 protein: CASSLDWYNEQFF
J gene: TRBJ2-5; clone size: .; D gene: .; V gene: TRBV18; CDR3 DNA: TGTGCCAGCTCACTACCGATTGGGGGAGAGACCCAGTACTTC; CDR3 protein: CASSLPIGGETQYF
J gene: TRBJ2-5; clone size: once; D gene: .; V gene: TRBV9; CDR3 DNA: TGTGCCAGCAGCCTAGGGACACGGAGTGAGACCCAGTACTTC; CDR3 protein: CASSLGTRSETQYF
J gene: TRBJ1-5; clone size: .; D gene: TRBD1; V gene: TRBV5-4; CDR3 DNA: TGTGCCAGCAGCTCTTCAGGGGGGAATCAGCCCCAGCATTTT; CDR3 protein: CASSSSGGNQPQHF
J gene: TRBJ2-7; clone size: .; D gene: TRBD2; V gene: TRBV7-2; CDR3 DNA: TGTGCCAGCAGCCGCGGGGGTTCTTCCTACGAGCAGTACTTC; CDR3 protein: CASSRGGSSYEQYF
J gene: TRBJ2-3; clone size: .; D gene: .; V gene: TRBV15; CDR3 DNA: TGTGCCACCAGCAGAGAAGGGGTCGGCGGGTCAACACACACAGATACGCAGTATTTT; CDR3 protein: CATSREGVGGSTHTDTQYF
J gene: TRBJ2-5; clone size: once; D gene: TRBD1; V gene: TRBV19; CDR3 DNA: TGTGCCAGTAGTATCCGACAGGGAGTCGAGACCCAGTACTTC; CDR3 protein: CASSIRQGVETQYF
J gene: TRBJ2-3; clone size: .; D gene: .; V gene: TRBV5-1; CDR3 DNA: TGCGCCACCAGCCGAGGGGACTCCGCTAGCACAGATACGCAGTATTTT; CDR3 protein: CATSRGDSASTDTQYF
J gene: TRBJ1-5; clone size: .; D gene: .; V gene: TRBV19; CDR3 DNA: TGTGCCAGTAGTATTTGGCAGATCAATCAGCCCCAGCATTTT; CDR3 protein: CASSIWQINQPQHF
J gene: TRBJ2-5; clone size: .; D gene: .; V gene: TRBV5-1; CDR3 DNA: TGCGCCAGCAGCTTAGACAGGACCCAGTACTTC; CDR3 protein: CASSLDRTQYF
J gene: TRBJ1-5; clone size: few; D gene: TRBD1; V gene: TRBV15; CDR3 DNA: TGTGCCACCAGCAGACGACAGGGGAGTTGGGGCAATCAGCCCCAGCATTTT; CDR3 protein: CATSRRQGSWGNQPQHF
J gene: TRBJ2-2; clone size: .; D gene: TRBD2; V gene: TRBV4-3; CDR3 DNA: TGCGCCAGCAGCCCCTGGACTAGCGGGAAGAAGCTGTTTTTT; CDR3 protein: CASSPWTSGKKLFF